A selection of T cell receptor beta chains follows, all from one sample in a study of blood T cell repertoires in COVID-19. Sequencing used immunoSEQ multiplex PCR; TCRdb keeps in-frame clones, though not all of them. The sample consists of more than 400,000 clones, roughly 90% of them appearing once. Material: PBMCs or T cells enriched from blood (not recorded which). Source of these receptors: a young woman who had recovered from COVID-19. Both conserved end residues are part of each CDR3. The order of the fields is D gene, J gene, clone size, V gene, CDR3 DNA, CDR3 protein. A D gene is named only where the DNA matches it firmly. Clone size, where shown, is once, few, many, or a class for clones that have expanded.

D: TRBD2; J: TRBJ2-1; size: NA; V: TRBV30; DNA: TGTGCCTGGGACAGTAGCGGGGGGGCAGTGCAGTTCTTC; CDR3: CAWDSSGGAVQFF
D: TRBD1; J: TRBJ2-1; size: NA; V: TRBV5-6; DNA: TGTGCCAGCAGCTCGGACCTGGACAGGGCGTCCTACAATGAGCAGTTCTTC; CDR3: CASSSDLDRASYNEQFF
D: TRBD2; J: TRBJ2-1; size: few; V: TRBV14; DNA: TGTGCCAGCAGCCAAGGAGTCGGGCGAGCGGGGGGTCTCTCTTCCTACAATGAGCAGTTCTTC; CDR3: CASSQGVGRAGGLSSYNEQFF
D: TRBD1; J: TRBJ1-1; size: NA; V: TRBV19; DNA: TGTGCCAGTAGTCCGGCGGACAGGGCGAACACTGAAGCTTTCTTT; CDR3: CASSPADRANTEAFF
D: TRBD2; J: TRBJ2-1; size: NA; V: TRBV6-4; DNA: TGTGCCAGCAGTGACGATGGACTAGCGGGGGCCGAGCAGTTCTTC; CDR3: CASSDDGLAGAEQFF
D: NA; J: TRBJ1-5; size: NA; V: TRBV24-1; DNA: TGTGCCACCAGTGATTCCGGACAGAACAATCAGCCCCAGCATTTT; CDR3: CATSDSGQNNQPQHF
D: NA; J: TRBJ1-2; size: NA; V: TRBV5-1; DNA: TGCGCCAGCAGCTCGATACAGGGACGGGGCTACACCTTC; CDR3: CASSSIQGRGYTF
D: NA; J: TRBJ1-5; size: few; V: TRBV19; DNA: TGTGCCAGTAGTATTTCCCGGGACTTGACCTATCAGCCCCAGCATTTT; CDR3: CASSISRDLTYQPQHF
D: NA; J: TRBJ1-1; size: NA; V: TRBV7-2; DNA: TGTGCCAGCAGCTTCGGAGCGGAAGCTTTCTTT; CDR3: CASSFGAEAFF
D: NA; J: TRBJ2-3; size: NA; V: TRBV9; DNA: TGTGCCAGCAGCGTAGATTCCTTGGATACGCAGTATTTT; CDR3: CASSVDSLDTQYF
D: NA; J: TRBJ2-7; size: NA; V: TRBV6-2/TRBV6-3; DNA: TGTGCCAGCAGTCAAACCTACGAGCAGTACTTC; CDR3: CASSQTYEQYF
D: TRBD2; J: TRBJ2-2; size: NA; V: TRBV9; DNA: TGTGCCAGCTGCGCAGCGGGGTCGAACACCGGGGAGCTGTTTTTT; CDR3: CASCAAGSNTGELFF
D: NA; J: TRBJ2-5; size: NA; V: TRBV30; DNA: TGTGCCTGGAGTCCACGGGGGTACCAAGAGACCCAGTACTTC; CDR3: CAWSPRGYQETQYF
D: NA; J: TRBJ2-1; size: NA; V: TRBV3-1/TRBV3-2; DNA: TGTGCCAGCAGCCAGGCTGACAATGAGCAGTTCTTC; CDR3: CASSQADNEQFF
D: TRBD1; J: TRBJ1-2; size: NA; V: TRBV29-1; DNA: TGCAGCGTTGAGCTTATGCAGGGGGAGAATCGCTACACCTTC; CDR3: CSVELMQGENRYTF
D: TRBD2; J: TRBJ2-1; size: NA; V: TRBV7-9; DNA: TGTGCCAGCAGCTTTCCTCGGGGGGGCGACAATGAGCAGTTCTTC; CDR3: CASSFPRGGDNEQFF
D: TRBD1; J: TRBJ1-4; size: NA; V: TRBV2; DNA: TGTGCCAGCAGTGAGCAGGGGGCAGAGAAACTGTTTTTT; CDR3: CASSEQGAEKLFF
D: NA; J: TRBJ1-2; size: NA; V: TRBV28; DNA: TGTGCCAGCAGTTTATCGTTTCTTACGGGAGACTATGGCTACACCTTC; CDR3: CASSLSFLTGDYGYTF
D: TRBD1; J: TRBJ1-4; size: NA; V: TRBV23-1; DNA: TGCGCCAGCAGGAGAACAGGGGGTATGTGGACTAATGAAAAACTGTTTTTT; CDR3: CASRRTGGMWTNEKLFF
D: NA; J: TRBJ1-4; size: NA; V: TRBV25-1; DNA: TGTGCCAGCAGTGAGGGGGGGTCAGTACTGTTTTTT; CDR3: CASSEGGSVLFF
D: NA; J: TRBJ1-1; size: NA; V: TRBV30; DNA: TGTGCCTGGAGACAGCTAATGAACACTGAAGCTTTCTTT; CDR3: CAWRQLMNTEAFF
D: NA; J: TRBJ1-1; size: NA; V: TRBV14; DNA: TGTGCCAGCAGCCTTTGGACAGAGTCGAGGGCTTTCTTT; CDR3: CASSLWTESRAFF
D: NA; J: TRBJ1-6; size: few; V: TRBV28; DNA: TGTGCCAGCACCGGGGGGAATTCACCCCTCCACTTT; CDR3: CASTGGNSPLHF
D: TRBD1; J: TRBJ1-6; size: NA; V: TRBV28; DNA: TGTGCCAGCAGTCCCGTTGGACAGGGGGCCTTACCCCTCCACTTT; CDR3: CASSPVGQGALPLHF
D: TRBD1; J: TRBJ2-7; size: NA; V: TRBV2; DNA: TGTGCCAGCAGTGGGGAAGGGGGCCCCTACGAGCAGTACTTC; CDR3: CASSGEGGPYEQYF
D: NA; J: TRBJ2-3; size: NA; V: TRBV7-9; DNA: TGTGCCAGCAGCTCGGATTCGGGTTATACGCAGTATTTT; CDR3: CASSSDSGYTQYF
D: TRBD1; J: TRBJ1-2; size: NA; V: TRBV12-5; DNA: TGTGCTAGTGGTTTGGTACTCGCGGGACAGGGGGTTACTTCCTATGGCTACACCTTC; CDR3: CASGLVLAGQGVTSYGYTF
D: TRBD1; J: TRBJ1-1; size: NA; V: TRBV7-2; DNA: TGTGCCAGCAGCTGGGACAGGGCAGCTGAAGCTTTCTTT; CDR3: CASSWDRAAEAFF
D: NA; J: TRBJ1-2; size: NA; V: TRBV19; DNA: TGTGCCAGTAGCCAATCCGGGGGGCCAGTCTATGGCTACACCTTC; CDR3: CASSQSGGPVYGYTF
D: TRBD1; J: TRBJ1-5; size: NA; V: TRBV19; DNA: TGTGCCAGTAGTATCGGTCCCGACAGGGTTGGTCAGCCCCAGCATTTT; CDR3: CASSIGPDRVGQPQHF
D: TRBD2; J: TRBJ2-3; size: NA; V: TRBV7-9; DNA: TGTGCCAGCAGCTCTAGTGCGGGGGGCACAGATACGCAGTATTTT; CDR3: CASSSSAGGTDTQYF
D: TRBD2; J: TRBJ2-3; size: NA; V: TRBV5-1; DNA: TGCGCCAGCAGCTTGGCCGGGGAGGGGAGCACAGATACGCAGTATTTT; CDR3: CASSLAGEGSTDTQYF
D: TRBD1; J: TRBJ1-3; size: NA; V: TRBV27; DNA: TGTGCCAGCAGTTCCAGGAGACAGGGATTCTCTGGAAACACCATATATTTT; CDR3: CASSSRRQGFSGNTIYF
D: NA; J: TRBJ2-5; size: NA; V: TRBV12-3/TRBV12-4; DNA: TGTGCCAGCAGTTTAGGGACAAGGGAGACCCAGTACTTC; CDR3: CASSLGTRETQYF
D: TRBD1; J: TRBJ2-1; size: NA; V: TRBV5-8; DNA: TGTGCCAGCAGCAGGGGGACAGGGATCGGCTCCTACAATGAGCAGTTCTTC; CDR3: CASSRGTGIGSYNEQFF
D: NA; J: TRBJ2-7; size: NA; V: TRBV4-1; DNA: TGCGCCAGCAGCCAAGGGGGCTCAGGGCACAGTACCTACGAGCAGTACTTC; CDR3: CASSQGGSGHSTYEQYF
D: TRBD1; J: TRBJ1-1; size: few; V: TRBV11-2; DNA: TGTGCCAGCAGCTCTTACAGGGGCTCCAGCACTGAAGCTTTCTTT; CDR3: CASSSYRGSSTEAFF
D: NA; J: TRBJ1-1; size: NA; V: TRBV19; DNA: TGTGCCAGTAGTCCACAGGGATTAGGGAACACTGAAGCTTTCTTT; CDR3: CASSPQGLGNTEAFF
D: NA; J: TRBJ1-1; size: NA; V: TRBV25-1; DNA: TGTGCCAGCATGCGGGGGGGGAGGAACACTGAAGCTTTCTTT; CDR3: CASMRGGRNTEAFF
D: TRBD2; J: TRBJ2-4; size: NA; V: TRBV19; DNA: TGTGCCAGTACCCTCACTCCGGGAGGGAGCAAAAACATTCAGTACTTC; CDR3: CASTLTPGGSKNIQYF
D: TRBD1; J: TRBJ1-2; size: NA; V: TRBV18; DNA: TGTGCCAGCGGGGGACAGGGATATGGCTACACCTTC; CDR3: CASGGQGYGYTF
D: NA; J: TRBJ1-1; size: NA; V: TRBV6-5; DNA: TGTGCCAGCACTCTAACCTCGGGACAGAACACTGAAGCTTTCTTT; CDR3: CASTLTSGQNTEAFF
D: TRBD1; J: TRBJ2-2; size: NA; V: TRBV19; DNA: TGTGCCAGTAGTATAGAGAGGGGGCGAGGCGTGCTTTTT; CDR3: CASSIERGRGVLF
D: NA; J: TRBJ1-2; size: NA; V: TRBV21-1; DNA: TGTGCCAGCAGCAAAGGGGAGGGGATCGGGTATGGCTACACCTTC; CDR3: CASSKGEGIGYGYTF
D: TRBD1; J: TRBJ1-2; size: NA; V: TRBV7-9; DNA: TGTGCCAGCCCGGACAGGGAAGATGGCTACACCTTC; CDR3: CASPDREDGYTF
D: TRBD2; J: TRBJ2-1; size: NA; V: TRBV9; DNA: TGTGCCAGCAGCGTAAGCGGGGTAGCGGGGGGGCCAGGCAATGAGCAGTTCTTC; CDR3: CASSVSGVAGGPGNEQFF
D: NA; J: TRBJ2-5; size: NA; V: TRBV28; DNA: TGTGCCAGCAGTCAGGGGGGTCAAGAGACCCAGTACTTC; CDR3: CASSQGGQETQYF
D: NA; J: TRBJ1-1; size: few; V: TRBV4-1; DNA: TGCGCCAGCAGCCAAGTCCTCAACACTGAAGCTTTCTTT; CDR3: CASSQVLNTEAFF
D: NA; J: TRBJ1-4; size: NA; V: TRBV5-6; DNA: TGTGCCAGCAGCTTTCGCAGTGGAGCTAATGAAAAACTGTTTTTT; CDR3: CASSFRSGANEKLFF
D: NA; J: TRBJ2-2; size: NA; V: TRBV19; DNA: TGTGCCAGTAGTATGGGACTGCCGAACACCGGGGAGCTGTTTTTT; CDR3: CASSMGLPNTGELFF
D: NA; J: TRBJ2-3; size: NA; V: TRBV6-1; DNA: TGTGCCAGCAGAGAACCCTCCACAGATACGCAGTATTTT; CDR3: CASREPSTDTQYF
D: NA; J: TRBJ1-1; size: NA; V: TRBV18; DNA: TGTGCCAGCTCACTCAGGTCCTTGAACACTGAAGCTTTCTTT; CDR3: CASSLRSLNTEAFF
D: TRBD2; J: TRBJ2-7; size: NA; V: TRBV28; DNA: TGTGCCAGCAGTTCGGGGGGGGTGGAACCCGAGCAGTACTTC; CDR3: CASSSGGVEPEQYF